The 18 T cell receptor beta chains presented below share a single source sample, sequenced in a study of cytomegalovirus exposure and HLA in healthy donors. PCR employed 60 Vbeta and 13 Jbeta primers. TCRdb's table, derived via immunoSEQ multiplex PCR, lists solely in-frame clones and lacks some. The sample comprises 150,000 to 200,000 clones, less than 90% of which are singletons, and 0.25% to 0.3% rests with the top ten. Source material: PBMCs. The receptor source for this set is a boy between 10 and 17 years old in good health and CMV-seronegative.

V gene TRBV7-9 combines with J gene TRBJ2-7; 7 bases fit TRBD1. V trimming: 6 bases; J trimming: 4 bases; junction bases outside the gene matches: 15. Germline-derived CDR1 and CDR2 are SEHNR and FQNEAQ (reference sequence). The CDR3 totals 16 residues. CDR3 coding DNA: TGTGCCAGCAGTCCTCCCGGGACAGCGAACCGTTACGAGCAGTACTTC. As protein: CASSPPGTANRYEQYF. The full variable domain, with the rest looked up from reference TRBV7-9 and TRBJ2-7, is DTGVSQNPRHKITKRGQNVTFRCDPISEHNRLYWYRQTLGQGPEFLTYFQNEAQLEKSRLLSDRFSAERPKGSFSTLEIQRTEQGDSAMYLCASSPPGTANRYEQYFGPGTRLTVT.

V gene TRBV5-5 combines with J gene TRBJ2-5; 12 nucleotides line up with TRBD2. J gave up 5 bases and V 3 bases, and 14 bases lay outside the gene matches. The CDR3 is 18 amino acids. Germline-derived CDR1 and CDR2 are SGHKS and YYEKEE (reference sequence). This CDR3 is CASSSLPSGRAVGETQYF. The CDR3 DNA is TGTGCCAGCAGCTCCTTGCCTAGCGGGAGGGCCGTGGGGGAGACCCAGTACTTC.

The chain couples TRBV5-1 to TRBJ1-1; D gene ambiguous. The CDR3 is 11 amino acids. CDR1 and CDR2 from the germline V gene are SGHRS and YFSETQ. Trimming removed 5 bases from V and 7 bases from J, with 9 bases in between. The CDR3, as DNA: TGCGCCAGCAGTCCCGGTGGTGAAGCTTTCTTT. It yields the protein CASSPGGEAFF.

The gene calls are TRBV7-6 and TRBJ2-1; 7 nucleotides match TRBD1. The CDR3 runs 16 residues. The V segment lost 5 bases and the J segment 6 bases; nucleotides outside the gene matches: 13. Germline V gene data show CDR1 as SGHVS and CDR2 as FNYEAQ. CDR3 region: CASSPRQGRVINEQFF. CDR3 nucleotides: TGTGCCAGCAGCCCACGACAGGGACGGGTAATCAATGAGCAGTTCTTC.

Details on this clone: The sample has other DNA sequences that encode this CDR3 too. J is TRBJ2-7 and V is TRBV18; 11 nucleotides line up with TRBD1. The CDR3 spans 14 residues. The germline V gene has CDR1 KGHSH and CDR2 LQKENI. The ends lost 2 bases at V and 4 bases at J; junction bases unmatched: 1. This CDR3 reads CASSPGQGAYEQYF. The CDR3 region has the DNA TGTGCCAGCTCACCAGGACAGGGGGCTTACGAGCAGTACTTC.

The CDR3 DNA sequence: TGTGCCAGCAGCCTACGGGGCATTCAGTACTTC. It is translated as CASSLRGIQYF. This chain links TRBV13 with TRBJ2-4; perhaps TRBD2 as D (5 bases). V lost 5 bases and J 9 bases, leaving 8 bases between the germline ends. In germline, CDR1 is PRHDT, CDR2 FYEKMQ (reference sequence). CDR3 size: 11 residues.

This chain links TRBV5-6 with TRBJ2-7; a possible D gene is TRBD1 (6 bases). Germline-derived CDR1 and CDR2 are SGHDT and YYEEEE. V lost 2 bases to trimming and J lost 6 bases, with 15 bases between them. The CDR3 has 14 residues. This CDR3 is CASSLSGALREQYF. DNA for the CDR3: TGTGCCAGCAGCTTATCAGGGGCTCTTCGCGAGCAGTACTTC.

The sample holds one count of this clone. The chain joins TRBV5-1 to TRBJ2-2; TRBD1 might be the D (6 bases). Germline CDR1 and CDR2: SGHRS and YFSETQ. Trimming took off 3 bases at V and 7 bases at J, with 16 bases between the two ends. The CDR3 length is 15 residues. CDR3 nucleotides: TGCGCCAGCAGCTCCCTACAGGGTAGGGGCGGGGAGCTGTTTTTT. Its protein is CASSSLQGRGGELFF.

The chain uses TRBV27 and TRBJ2-7; 13 nucleotides align to TRBD2. Germline values: CDR1 MNHEY, CDR2 SMNVEV (reference sequence). This CDR3 comprises 16 residues. The trim removed 3 bases at V and 2 bases at J, leaving 4 bases unmatched. The CDR3 protein is CASSLATSGGAYEQYF. In DNA form, the CDR3 reads TGTGCCAGCAGTTTGGCAACTAGCGGGGGGGCCTACGAGCAGTACTTC.

The rearrangement uses TRBV7-8 and TRBJ2-7; 7 bases fit TRBD1. The CDR3 spans 15 residues. Germline V gene sequence: CDR1 SGHVS, CDR2 FQNEAQ. V dropped 5 bases and J dropped 0; count of bases not matched to a gene: 7. The CDR3 here is CASSRTWDSSYEQYF. The CDR3 bases are TGTGCCAGCAGCCGAACCTGGGACAGCTCCTACGAGCAGTACTTC.

The gene calls are TRBV6-1 and TRBJ1-5; weak D call: TRBD1 (6 bases). There are 15 residues in the CDR3. V lost 8 bases and J 6 bases, leaving 20 bases between the germline ends. Germline CDR1 is MNHNS and CDR2 is SASEGT. The CDR3 DNA is TGTGCCAGCTATTCTTGGACCGGGACATTTCAGCCCCAGCATTTT. Its protein product is CASYSWTGTFQPQHF.

The chain is built from TRBV13 and TRBJ2-5, with 7 bases lining up with TRBD1. Germline trimming cut 4 bases from V and 5 bases from J; bases unmatched to any gene: 4. The germline CDR1 and CDR2 sequences are PRHDT and FYEKMQ (reference sequence). There are 13 residues in the CDR3. The CDR3 nucleotides are TGTGCCAGCAGCTACAGGGGAGTGGAGACCCAGTACTTC. Translated: CASSYRGVETQYF.

V and J are TRBV14 and TRBJ2-7, with D tentatively TRBD1 (6 bases). The V end was cut by 4 bases, the J end by 5 bases, with 18 bases between. Germline V gene sequence: CDR1 SGHDN, CDR2 FVKESK. The CDR3 runs to 15 residues. CDR3 nucleotide sequence: TGTGCCAGCAGCCCGTTTAACAGGGTTTCGGACGAGCAGTACTTC. Translated: CASSPFNRVSDEQYF.

The V and J genes are TRBV30 and TRBJ2-7, with D tentatively TRBD1 (7 bases). V was cut by 4 bases and J by 10 bases, with 17 bases left in between. The CDR3 runs to 12 residues. Germline CDR1 reads GTSNPN; CDR2 reads SVGIG (reference sequence). In DNA form, the CDR3 reads TGTGCCTGGACCTCCTCAGGGGGAGGCCAGTACTTC. It is translated as CAWTSSGGGQYF.

J is TRBJ1-5 and V is TRBV18; the match to TRBD1 covers 7 bases. Per germline, CDR1 KGHSH and CDR2 LQKENI. This CDR3 is 15 amino acids long. The V and J ends lost 3 bases and 6 bases, in that order; junction bases with no gene match: 8. The CDR3 nucleotides are TGTGCCAGCTCACCGACAGGGCTAGCTAGTCAGCCCCAGCATTTT. It codes for CASSPTGLASQPQHF.

V usage is TRBV9 and J usage is TRBJ2-3, with a tentative D call TRBD2 (6 bases). This CDR3 is built from 15 residues. Deletions cut 0 bases from V and 3 bases from J, with 11 bases between. The germline gives CDR1 SGDLS, CDR2 YYNGEE. The CDR3 DNA follows: TGTGCCAGCAGCGTAGGTATTAGCGGTACAGATACGCAGTATTTT. It specifies CASSVGISGTDTQYF.

Only a few counts were recorded for this clone. This rearrangement joins TRBV6-1 to TRBJ2-1; TRBD2 might be the D (5 bases). Germline loops: CDR1 MNHNS, CDR2 SASEGT. V lost 3 bases and J 11 bases, leaving 20 bases between the germline ends. The CDR3 totals 15 residues. The CDR3 region has the DNA TGTGCCAGCAGTGACCGACGGGGTCTACAAACCCAGCAGTTCTTC. Translated: CASSDRRGLQTQQFF.

The chain recombines TRBV14 with TRBJ2-1; weak D call: TRBD1 (5 bases). This CDR3 comprises 13 residues. V lost 0 bases and J 13 bases, leaving 13 bases between the germline ends. Germline loops: CDR1 SGHDN, CDR2 FVKESK. The CDR3 sequence is CASSQEVGRGQFF. The DNA of the CDR3 is TGTGCCAGCAGCCAAGAGGTTGGTAGGGGACAGTTCTTC.